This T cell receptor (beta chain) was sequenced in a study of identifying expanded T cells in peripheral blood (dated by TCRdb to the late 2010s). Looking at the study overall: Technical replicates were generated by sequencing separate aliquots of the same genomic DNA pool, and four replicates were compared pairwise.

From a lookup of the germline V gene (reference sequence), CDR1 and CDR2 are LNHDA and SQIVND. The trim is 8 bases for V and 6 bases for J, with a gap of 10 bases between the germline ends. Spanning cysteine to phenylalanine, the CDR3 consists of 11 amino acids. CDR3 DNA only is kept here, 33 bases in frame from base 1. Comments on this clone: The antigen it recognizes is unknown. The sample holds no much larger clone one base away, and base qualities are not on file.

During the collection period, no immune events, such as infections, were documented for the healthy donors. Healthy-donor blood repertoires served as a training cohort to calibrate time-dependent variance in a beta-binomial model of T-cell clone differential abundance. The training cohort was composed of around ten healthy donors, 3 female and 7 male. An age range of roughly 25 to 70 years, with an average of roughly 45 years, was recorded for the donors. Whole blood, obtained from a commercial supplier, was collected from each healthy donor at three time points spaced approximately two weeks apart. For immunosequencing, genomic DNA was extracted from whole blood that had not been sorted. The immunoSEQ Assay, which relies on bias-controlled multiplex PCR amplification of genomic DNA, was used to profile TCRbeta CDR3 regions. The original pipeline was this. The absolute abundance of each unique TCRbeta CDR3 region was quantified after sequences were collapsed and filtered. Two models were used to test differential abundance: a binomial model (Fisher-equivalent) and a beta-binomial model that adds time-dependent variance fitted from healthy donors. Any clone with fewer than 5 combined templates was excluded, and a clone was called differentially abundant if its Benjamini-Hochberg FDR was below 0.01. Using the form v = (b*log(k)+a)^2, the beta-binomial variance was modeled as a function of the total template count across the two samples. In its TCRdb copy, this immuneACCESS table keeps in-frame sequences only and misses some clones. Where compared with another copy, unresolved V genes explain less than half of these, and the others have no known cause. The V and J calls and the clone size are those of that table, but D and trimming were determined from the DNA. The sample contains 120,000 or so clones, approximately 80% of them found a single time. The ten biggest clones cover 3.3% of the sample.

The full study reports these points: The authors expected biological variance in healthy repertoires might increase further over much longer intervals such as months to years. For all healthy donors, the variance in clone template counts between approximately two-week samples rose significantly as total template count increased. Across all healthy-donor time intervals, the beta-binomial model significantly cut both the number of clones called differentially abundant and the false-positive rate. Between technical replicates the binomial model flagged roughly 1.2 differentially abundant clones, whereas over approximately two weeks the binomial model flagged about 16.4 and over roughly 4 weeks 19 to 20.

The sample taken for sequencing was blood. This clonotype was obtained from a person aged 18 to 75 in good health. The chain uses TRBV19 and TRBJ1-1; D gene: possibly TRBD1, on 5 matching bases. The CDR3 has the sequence CASGGTAEAFF. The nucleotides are TGTGCCAGTGGGGGGACGGCTGAAGCTTTCTTT.